This entry lists 22 T cell receptor beta chains sequenced from one sample in a study of cytomegalovirus exposure and HLA in healthy donors. Primers: 60 Vbeta forward and 13 Jbeta reverse. Produced via immunoSEQ multiplex PCR; TCRdb's table is partial and in-frame only. Among about 130,000 clones, around 10% were seen once, and the ten largest hold under 2%. The specimen sequenced was PBMCs. These receptor sequences come from a man aged 45-65 years in good health and CMV-seronegative.

This clone was counted only a few times. The chain is built from TRBV7-3 and TRBJ1-1; 7 positions match TRBD1. This CDR3 region has 15 residues. Per the germline V gene, CDR1 is SGHTA and CDR2 is FQGTGA. After removal of 5 bases from V and 0 bases from J, the junction contained 6 bases not matched to a gene. CDR3 bases: TGTGCCAGCAGCGCACACAGGGGAATGAACACTGAAGCTTTCTTT. Its translation is CASSAHRGMNTEAFF.

In this sample, this clone turned up a few times. This chain joins TRBV28 and TRBJ2-7; TRBD2 matches 8 bases. This CDR3 spans 17 amino acids. Per germline, CDR1 MDHEN and CDR2 SYDVKM. Trimming took 6 bases from V and 0 from J; bases not matched to a gene: 13. CDR3 in DNA: TGTGCCAGCAGCTCACTCCGACTAGCGCAGAGCTCCTACGAGCAGTACTTC. Its protein is CASSSLRLAQSSYEQYF.

This clone was seen only a few times. The rearrangement uses TRBV19 and TRBJ2-3, with D possibly being TRBD1 (5 bases). Trimming pared 2 bases from V and 4 bases from J, leaving 10 bases between. This CDR3 spans 14 amino acids. Germline V CDR1 and CDR2: LNHDA, SQIVND (reference sequence). The CDR3 DNA reads TGTGCCAGTAGTATAATGCAGGGCGCAGATACGCAGTATTTT. Translated: CASSIMQGADTQYF.

The genes are TRBV7-9 and TRBJ1-6, with no clear D. This CDR3 spans 15 amino acids. Per germline, CDR1 SEHNR and CDR2 FQNEAQ (reference sequence). Deletions cut 5 bases from V and 2 bases from J, with 10 bases between. CDR3 loop: CASSVGLPYNSPLHF. The CDR3 DNA follows: TGTGCCAGCAGCGTAGGACTGCCCTATAATTCACCCCTCCACTTT.

This clone was counted a few times. The rearrangement links TRBV25-1 to TRBJ2-2; possible D gene TRBD2, 5 bases. Germline V gene sequence: CDR1 MGHDK, CDR2 SYGVNS. V was clipped by 1 base and J by 5 bases, with 17 bases between them. This CDR3 has 17 amino acids. Written as DNA, the CDR3 is TGTGCCAGCAGTGAATCAGGAGGCACGCCGCGGACCGGGGAGCTGTTTTTT. This translates into CASSESGGTPRTGELFF. Combining the CDR3 with reference TRBV25-1 and TRBJ2-2 gives the whole variable domain EADIYQTPRYLVIGTGKKITLECSQTMGHDKMYWYQQDPGMELHLIHYSYGVNSTEKGDLSSESTVSRIRTEHFPLTLESARPSHTSQYLCASSESGGTPRTGELFFGEGSRLTVL.

This clone was seen only a few times. The V and J genes are TRBV10-3 and TRBJ1-1; no definite D call. V lost 3 bases, J lost 7 bases, and 15 bases lay in between. In germline, CDR1 is ENHRY, CDR2 SYGVKD. This CDR3 is 14 amino acids long. CDR3 region: CAISEGPPGIEAFF. The CDR3 DNA follows: TGTGCCATCAGTGAAGGGCCGCCCGGGATTGAAGCTTTCTTT.

This chain connects TRBV6-6 to TRBJ1-4; D gene unclear. V was trimmed by 6 bases and J by 1 base, leaving 3 bases between them. Germline CDR1 is MNHNY and CDR2 is SVGAGI (reference sequence). The CDR3 has 12 amino acids. As DNA, the CDR3 is TGTGCCAGCAGCCGAACTAATGAAAAACTGTTTTTT. This sequence encodes CASSRTNEKLFF.

The V and J genes are TRBV2 and TRBJ2-3, with no clear D. The CDR3 covers 13 residues. Germline CDR1 and CDR2: SNHLY and FYNNEI. V lost 4 bases and J lost 4, with 9 bases in between. CDR3 amino acids: CASSAYGPDTQYF. CDR3 DNA: TGTGCCAGCAGTGCTTATGGCCCAGATACGCAGTATTTT.

This clone was seen a few times. This sequence joins TRBV30 and TRBJ2-7; possibly TRBD1 for D (5 bases). CDR3 length: 13 amino acids. The germline gives CDR1 GTSNPN, CDR2 SVGIG (reference sequence). The V end was cut by 3 bases, the J end by 2 bases, with 11 bases between. This CDR3 is CAWRLTGAYEQYF. For the CDR3, the DNA is TGTGCCTGGAGGCTAACAGGAGCCTACGAGCAGTACTTC. Using reference TRBV30 and TRBJ2-7 for the parts outside the CDR3, the full variable domain is SQTIHQWPATLVQPVGSPLSLECTVEGTSNPNLYWYRQAAGRGLQLLFYSVGIGQISSEVPQNLSASRPQDRQFILSSKKLLLSDSGFYLCAWRLTGAYEQYFGPGTRLTVT.

The chain carries TRBV5-1 and TRBJ1-4; no firm D call. V was shortened by 3 bases and J by 9 bases, with 21 bases between the two germline ends. The CDR3 is 16 residues long. Germline CDR1 and CDR2: SGHRS and YFSETQ. CDR3 sequence: CASSSEPESAMKKLFF. The CDR3 DNA reads as TGCGCCAGCAGCTCGGAGCCGGAGTCAGCGATGAAAAAACTGTTTTTT.

This clone was recorded a few times. The chain joins TRBV2 to TRBJ1-3, with D unresolved. The CDR3 totals 12 residues. Trimming removed 5 bases at V and 4 bases at J, with 6 bases between. Per germline, CDR1 SNHLY and CDR2 FYNNEI. The CDR3 region is CASSQTGNTIYF. As DNA, the CDR3 is TGTGCCAGCAGTCAGACAGGAAACACCATATATTTT.

There are a few counts of this clone. This chain uses TRBV5-4 with TRBJ1-2; 8 bases align to TRBD1. The V gene end was trimmed by 4 bases and the J gene end by 4 bases; junction bases not matched to a gene: 9. This CDR3 region has 15 residues. The germline V gene encodes CDR1 SGHNT and CDR2 YYREEE (reference sequence). This CDR3 is CASSPGQGGLYGYTF. CDR3 sequence (DNA): TGTGCCAGCAGCCCTGGACAGGGAGGGCTCTATGGCTACACCTTC.

V is TRBV7-3 and J is TRBJ2-1; TRBD2 matches 14 bases. The J segment lost 8 bases and the V segment lost 0 bases, leaving 0 bases of the junction unmatched. The CDR3 consists of 15 residues. Germline lookup yields CDR1 SGHTA and CDR2 FQGTGA. CDR3 amino acids: CASSLTGLAGDEQFF. CDR3 coding DNA: TGTGCCAGCAGCTTAACGGGACTAGCGGGAGATGAGCAGTTCTTC.

V usage is TRBV4-2 and J usage is TRBJ1-3; D not certain. V lost 3 bases and J 8 bases, leaving 14 bases between the germline ends. Germline V CDR1 and CDR2: LGHNA, YNFKEQ. The CDR3 sequence is 14 residues long. The CDR3 DNA reads TGTGCCAGCAGCCACGACGGACTGGGAGACACCATATATTTT. Its translation is CASSHDGLGDTIYF.

The gene calls are TRBV5-1 and TRBJ2-2; 13 nucleotides match TRBD2. CDR3 length equals 20 residues. Germline V CDR1 and CDR2: SGHRS, YFSETQ. The ends lost 2 bases at V and 5 bases at J; junction bases unmatched: 15. The CDR3 DNA sequence: TGCGCCAGCAGCTTAACGACAGAAGGACTAGCGGGGGTCGGAACCGGGGAGCTGTTTTTT. Translating gives CASSLTTEGLAGVGTGELFF.

The rearrangement links TRBV5-3 to TRBJ1-2; 8 bases align to TRBD1. TRBV5-3 is an open reading frame, and its role is uncertain. With 8 bases clipped from V and 5 bases from J, the junction kept 11 bases outside the gene matches. This CDR3 comprises 14 residues. The CDR3 sequence: CARHRGRNKYGYTF. The CDR3 coding sequence is TGTGCCAGGCACAGGGGGAGAAATAAATATGGCTACACCTTC.

This clone was counted a few times. The conserved phenylalanine or tryptophan normally closing the CDR3 is absent here, so this likely arose from a read error. The chain couples TRBV6-1 to TRBJ2-6, with D possibly TRBD1 on 5 matching bases. Germline lookup yields CDR1 MNHNS and CDR2 SASEGT. The CDR3 covers 14 residues. As DNA, the CDR3 is TGTGCCAGCAGTGAAAGCTCTGGGGCAAACGTCCTGACTTTA. It encodes CASSESSGANVLTL.

This chain uses TRBV30 with TRBJ1-1, with D possibly being TRBD1 (6 bases). With 1 base removed from V and 6 bases from J, the gap between germline ends came to 9 bases. The CDR3 loop spans 12 amino acids. Looked up from germline, CDR1 is GTSNPN and CDR2 is SVGIG (reference sequence). CDR3 sequence: CAWSERTAEAFF. The CDR3 nucleotides read TGTGCCTGGAGTGAAAGGACAGCTGAAGCTTTCTTT.

This clone turned up a few times. The chain couples TRBV5-1 to TRBJ1-3; D remains unclear. The CDR3 runs 14 residues. Germline assignment: CDR1 SGHRS and CDR2 YFSETQ. Trimming removed 5 bases from V and 0 bases from J, with 9 bases in between. The CDR3 DNA is TGCGCCAGCAGGGCGGGAAGCTCTGGAAACACCATATATTTT. Its translation: CASRAGSSGNTIYF.

This clone was seen a few times. The rearrangement uses TRBV30 and TRBJ2-2, with no clear D. This CDR3 has 11 residues. V was clipped by 2 bases and J by 7 bases, with 5 bases between them. The germline V gene has CDR1 GTSNPN and CDR2 SVGIG (reference sequence). The CDR3 protein is CAWSSGGELFF. CDR3 nucleotides: TGTGCCTGGAGTTCCGGCGGGGAGCTGTTTTTT.

CDR3 residues: CASSLYRAGEQYF. In DNA, the CDR3 is TGCGCCAGCAGCTTGTACAGGGCAGGCGAGCAGTACTTC. V and J are TRBV5-1 and TRBJ2-7, with a weak D call TRBD1 (6 bases). The CDR3 spans 13 residues. V shed 1 base and J shed 6 bases, with 11 bases lying between them. Looked up from germline, CDR1 is SGHRS and CDR2 is YFSETQ.

J is TRBJ1-2 and V is TRBV6-6, with D perhaps TRBD1 (5 bases). The germline gives CDR1 MNHNY, CDR2 SVGAGI (reference sequence). V dropped 4 bases and J dropped 3 bases, with 6 bases sitting between them. The CDR3 has 12 amino acids. The CDR3: CASSSTDYGYTF. CDR3 nucleotides: TGTGCCAGCAGTTCGACAGACTATGGCTACACCTTC.